The rows below give T cell receptor beta chains drawn from one sample of a study of T cells in tuberculosis. Measured with immunoSEQ multiplex PCR; TCRdb has only the in-frame clones, and not every one. The sample holds some 5,000 clones, around 98% seen once. The starting material was PBMCs, obtained at tuberculosis diagnosis. The receptors were sampled from an adult with tuberculosis. The CDR3 runs from the conserved cysteine through the conserved F or W. Fields, in order: V gene, clone size, D gene, J gene, CDR3 protein, CDR3 DNA. D genes are given only for firm matches. The size entry is marked missing in some rows and otherwise reads once, few, many or a size class.

V: TRBV7-8
size: .
D: .
J: TRBJ2-2
CDR3: CASSIRLSNTGELFF
DNA: TGTGCCAGCAGCATCAGACTATCCAACACCGGGGAGCTGTTTTTT

V: TRBV2
size: once
D: .
J: TRBJ2-1
CDR3: CASRPRGTYNEQFF
DNA: TGTGCCAGCCGGCCTAGGGGCACCTACAATGAGCAGTTCTTC

V: TRBV5-1
size: .
D: TRBD1
J: TRBJ2-1
CDR3: CASTTGTGDLNEQFF
DNA: TGCGCCAGCACTACCGGGACAGGGGACCTCAATGAGCAGTTCTTC

V: TRBV19
size: .
D: .
J: TRBJ2-1
CDR3: CASSQYNEQFF
DNA: TGTGCCAGTAGTCAGTACAATGAGCAGTTCTTC

V: TRBV30
size: once
D: TRBD2
J: TRBJ2-1
CDR3: CAWGLLGLANYNEQFF
DNA: TGTGCCTGGGGCCTACTCGGACTAGCAAACTACAATGAGCAGTTCTTC

V: TRBV12-5
size: .
D: TRBD1
J: TRBJ2-3
CDR3: CASGSQGKEGDTQYF
DNA: TGTGCTAGTGGTTCACAGGGGAAGGAAGGAGATACGCAGTATTTT

V: TRBV6-1
size: .
D: TRBD1
J: TRBJ2-2
CDR3: CASGTGGNTGELFF
DNA: TGTGCCAGCGGGACAGGGGGCAACACCGGGGAGCTGTTTTTT

V: TRBV7-9
size: .
D: TRBD1
J: TRBJ2-4
CDR3: CASSDLQGGENIQYF
DNA: TGTGCCAGCAGCGACCTACAGGGGGGCGAAAACATTCAGTACTTC

V: TRBV6-1
size: .
D: TRBD1
J: TRBJ1-1
CDR3: CASRLGQGGTEAFF
DNA: TGTGCCAGCAGGCTCGGACAGGGGGGCACTGAAGCTTTCTTT

V: TRBV11-2
size: .
D: TRBD2
J: TRBJ2-1
CDR3: CASSLVGTSGRAGYNEQFF
DNA: TGTGCCAGCAGCTTAGTTGGGACTAGCGGGAGGGCCGGGTACAATGAGCAGTTCTTC

V: TRBV25-1
size: .
D: TRBD2
J: TRBJ2-3
CDR3: CASSGLLAGSGVGTQYF
DNA: TGTGCCAGCAGTGGATTACTAGCGGGATCGGGGGTTGGGACGCAGTATTTT

V: TRBV4-1
size: .
D: .
J: TRBJ2-7
CDR3: CASSQGATYGYEQYF
DNA: TGCGCCAGCAGCCAAGGGGCTACCTACGGCTACGAGCAGTACTTC

V: TRBV11-2
size: .
D: TRBD1
J: TRBJ1-6
CDR3: CASRGDRGNSPLHF
DNA: TGTGCCAGCAGGGGGGACAGGGGGAATTCACCCCTCCACTTT

V: TRBV7-2
size: .
D: .
J: TRBJ2-3
CDR3: CASSLYGSSADTQYF
DNA: TGTGCCAGCAGCTTATATGGGAGTAGTGCAGATACGCAGTATTTT

V: TRBV27
size: .
D: .
J: TRBJ1-2
CDR3: CASSTHQDSYGYTF
DNA: TGTGCCAGCAGTACCCACCAGGACAGTTATGGCTACACCTTC

V: TRBV19
size: .
D: .
J: TRBJ2-3
CDR3: CASSMNADSLNYF
DNA: TGTGCCAGTAGTATGAACGCGGACAGCCTGAATTATTTT

V: TRBV27
size: .
D: .
J: TRBJ1-1
CDR3: CASSLGGRNTEAFF
DNA: TGTGCCAGCAGTTTGGGGGGAAGGAACACTGAAGCTTTCTTT

V: TRBV4-1
size: .
D: .
J: TRBJ2-7
CDR3: CASSQVWGGSYEQYF
DNA: TGCGCCAGCAGCCAAGTGTGGGGCGGCTCCTACGAGCAGTACTTC

V: TRBV10-1
size: once
D: .
J: TRBJ2-4
CDR3: CARPAWPGNIQYF
DNA: TGCGCCCGCCCGGCGTGGCCAGGGAACATTCAGTACTTC

V: TRBV13
size: .
D: .
J: TRBJ2-7
CDR3: CASSPGVVYEQYF
DNA: TGTGCCAGCAGCCCCGGGGTCGTCTACGAGCAGTACTTC

V: TRBV29-1
size: .
D: .
J: TRBJ1-1
CDR3: CSVGDVGRDFF
DNA: TGCAGCGTGGGGGACGTCGGGAGGGATTTCTTT

V: TRBV2
size: few
D: .
J: TRBJ2-7
CDR3: CASSESGTDYEQYF
DNA: TGTGCCAGCAGTGAATCAGGTACAGACTACGAGCAGTACTTC

V: TRBV19
size: .
D: TRBD2
J: TRBJ2-7
CDR3: CASSSPGLAGRAYEQYF
DNA: TGTGCCAGTAGTTCTCCGGGACTAGCGGGCCGAGCCTACGAGCAGTACTTC

V: TRBV5-1
size: .
D: TRBD2
J: TRBJ2-7
CDR3: CASSFQLAGGYEQYF
DNA: TGCGCCAGCAGCTTTCAATTAGCGGGAGGCTACGAGCAGTACTTC

V: TRBV4-1
size: .
D: .
J: TRBJ2-7
CDR3: CASRGWTGKQTYEQYF
DNA: TGCGCCAGCAGGGGGTGGACTGGAAAACAAACCTACGAGCAGTACTTC

V: TRBV12-5
size: .
D: .
J: TRBJ2-2
CDR3: CASGFLGELFF
DNA: TGTGCTAGTGGTTTTCTCGGGGAGCTGTTTTTT

V: TRBV5-1
size: .
D: .
J: TRBJ2-7
CDR3: CASSSGVGTVAYEQYF
DNA: TGCGCCAGCAGCTCAGGGGTCGGTACGGTTGCCTACGAGCAGTACTTC

V: TRBV19
size: .
D: .
J: TRBJ2-3
CDR3: CASSIGGSPPEQYF
DNA: TGTGCCAGTAGTATAGGAGGTAGCCCCCCTGAGCAGTATTTT

V: TRBV6-5
size: .
D: .
J: TRBJ1-3
CDR3: CASSPLAGSGNTIYF
DNA: TGTGCCAGCAGTCCCTTGGCGGGCTCTGGAAACACCATATATTTT

V: TRBV2
size: .
D: TRBD2
J: TRBJ2-3
CDR3: CASSVGSGATDTQYF
DNA: TGTGCCAGCAGTGTAGGTAGCGGGGCCACAGATACGCAGTATTTT

V: TRBV28
size: once
D: TRBD2
J: TRBJ2-7
CDR3: CASSSPGTSGPGGEQYF
DNA: TGTGCCAGCAGTTCACCCGGGACTAGCGGCCCCGGGGGCGAGCAGTACTTC

V: TRBV7-2
size: once
D: .
J: TRBJ2-7
CDR3: CASSLSSAEFGGEQYF
DNA: TGTGCCAGCAGCTTATCTAGCGCCGAGTTTGGTGGGGAGCAGTACTTC

V: TRBV27
size: .
D: .
J: TRBJ2-7
CDR3: CASSRGLPPYEQYF
DNA: TGTGCCAGCAGTCGGGGACTCCCGCCCTACGAGCAGTACTTC

V: TRBV4-2
size: .
D: TRBD1
J: TRBJ2-3
CDR3: CASSQDRWQGAGYTQYF
DNA: TGTGCCAGCAGCCAAGATAGGTGGCAGGGGGCGGGATATACGCAGTATTTT

V: TRBV9
size: once
D: TRBD2
J: TRBJ2-5
CDR3: CASSVDGSGSGETQYF
DNA: TGTGCCAGCAGCGTAGATGGTAGCGGGAGTGGTGAGACCCAGTACTTC

V: TRBV6-4
size: once
D: TRBD1
J: TRBJ1-2
CDR3: CASSDQFKGQGANGYTF
DNA: TGTGCCAGCAGTGACCAATTTAAGGGACAGGGGGCAAATGGCTACACCTTC

V: TRBV7-2
size: .
D: .
J: TRBJ2-1
CDR3: CASSRDRRTYNEQFF
DNA: TGTGCCAGCAGCCGCGACAGGAGGACTTACAATGAGCAGTTCTTC

V: TRBV6-1
size: once
D: TRBD1
J: TRBJ1-4
CDR3: CASSEEGGQGAEKLFF
DNA: TGTGCCAGCAGTGAAGAGGGGGGACAGGGGGCGGAAAAACTGTTTTTT

V: TRBV7-9
size: .
D: TRBD1
J: TRBJ1-2
CDR3: CASSSQGYRKLNYGYTF
DNA: TGTGCCAGCAGCTCACAGGGGTATAGGAAACTTAACTATGGCTACACCTTC

V: TRBV4-1
size: .
D: TRBD2
J: TRBJ2-1
CDR3: CASSQEGLAGGDEQFF
DNA: TGCGCCAGCAGCCAAGAAGGACTAGCGGGAGGCGATGAGCAGTTCTTC

V: TRBV2
size: .
D: .
J: TRBJ2-6
CDR3: CASSEGTAGANVLTF
DNA: TGTGCCAGCAGTGAAGGGACTGCTGGGGCCAACGTCCTGACTTTC

V: TRBV7-2
size: .
D: TRBD2
J: TRBJ2-3
CDR3: CASSYTSGTTDTQYF
DNA: TGTGCCAGCAGCTACACTAGCGGGACCACAGATACGCAGTATTTT

V: TRBV23-1
size: .
D: TRBD2
J: TRBJ2-3
CDR3: CASQTGGDETDTQYF
DNA: TGCGCCAGCCAGACGGGAGGGGACGAGACAGATACGCAGTATTTT

V: TRBV9
size: .
D: .
J: TRBJ2-1
CDR3: CASSVGPAQGEQFF
DNA: TGTGCCAGCAGCGTCGGGCCCGCCCAGGGTGAGCAGTTCTTC